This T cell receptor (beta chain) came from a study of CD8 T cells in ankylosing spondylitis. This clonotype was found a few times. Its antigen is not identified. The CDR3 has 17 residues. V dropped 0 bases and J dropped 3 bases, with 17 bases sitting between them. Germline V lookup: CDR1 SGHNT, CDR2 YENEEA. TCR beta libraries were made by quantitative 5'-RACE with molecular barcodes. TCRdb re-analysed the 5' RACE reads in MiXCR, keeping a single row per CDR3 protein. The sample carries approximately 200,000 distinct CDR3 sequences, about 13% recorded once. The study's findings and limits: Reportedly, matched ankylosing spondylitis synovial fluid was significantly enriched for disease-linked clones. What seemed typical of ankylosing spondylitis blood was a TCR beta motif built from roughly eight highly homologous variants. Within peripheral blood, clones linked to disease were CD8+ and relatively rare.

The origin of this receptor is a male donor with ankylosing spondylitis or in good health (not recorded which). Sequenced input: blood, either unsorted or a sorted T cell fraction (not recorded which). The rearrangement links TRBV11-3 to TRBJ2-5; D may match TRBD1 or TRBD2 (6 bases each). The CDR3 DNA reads TGTGCCAGCAGCTTAGAGTCGGGGGCCCTGAGAGAAGAGACCCAGTACTTC. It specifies CASSLESGALREETQYF.